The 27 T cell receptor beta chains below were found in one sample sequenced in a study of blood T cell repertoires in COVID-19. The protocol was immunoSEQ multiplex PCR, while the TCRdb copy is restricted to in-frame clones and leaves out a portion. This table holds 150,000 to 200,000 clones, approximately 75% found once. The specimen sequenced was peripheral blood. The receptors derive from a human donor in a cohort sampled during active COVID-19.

CDR3 sequence reads: CASSIHGFQETQYF. DNA of the CDR3: TGTGCCAGTAGTATACACGGGTTCCAAGAGACCCAGTACTTC. The chain employs TRBV19 and TRBJ2-5; D not certain. The CDR3 has 14 residues. Deletions cut 2 bases from V and 1 base from J, with 8 bases between. The germline CDR1 and CDR2 sequences are LNHDA and SQIVND (reference sequence). The full variable domain, rest sourced from reference TRBV19 and TRBJ2-5, is DGGITQSPKYLFRKEGQNVTLSCEQNLNHDAMYWYRQDPGQGLRLIYYSQIVNDFQKGDIAEGYSVSREKKESFPLTVTSAQKNPTAFYLCASSIHGFQETQYFGPGTRLLVL.

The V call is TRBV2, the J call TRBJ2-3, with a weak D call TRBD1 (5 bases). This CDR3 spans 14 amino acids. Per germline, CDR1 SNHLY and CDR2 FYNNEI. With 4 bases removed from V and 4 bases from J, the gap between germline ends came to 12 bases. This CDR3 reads CASSVQGAPDTQYF. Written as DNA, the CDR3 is TGTGCCAGCAGTGTGCAGGGTGCCCCAGATACGCAGTATTTT.

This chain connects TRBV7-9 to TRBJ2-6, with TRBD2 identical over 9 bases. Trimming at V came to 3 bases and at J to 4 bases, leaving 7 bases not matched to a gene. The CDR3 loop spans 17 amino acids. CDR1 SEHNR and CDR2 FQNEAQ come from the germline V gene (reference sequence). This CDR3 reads CASSLAAGGLGANVLTF. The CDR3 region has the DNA TGTGCCAGCAGCTTGGCCGCGGGAGGGCTGGGGGCCAACGTCCTGACTTTC.

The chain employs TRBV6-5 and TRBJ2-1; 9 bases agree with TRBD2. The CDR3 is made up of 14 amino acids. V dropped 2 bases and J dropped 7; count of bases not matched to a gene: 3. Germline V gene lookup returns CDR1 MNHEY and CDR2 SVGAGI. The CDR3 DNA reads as TGTGCCAGCAGTTACGGTGGACTAGCGAATGAGCAGTTCTTC. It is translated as CASSYGGLANEQFF.

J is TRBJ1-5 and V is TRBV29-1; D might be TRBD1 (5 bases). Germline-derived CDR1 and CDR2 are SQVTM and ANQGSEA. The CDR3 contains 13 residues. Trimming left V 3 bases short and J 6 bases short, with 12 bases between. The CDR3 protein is CSVEGQGTQPQHF. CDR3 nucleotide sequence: TGCAGCGTTGAGGGCCAGGGCACTCAGCCCCAGCATTTT.

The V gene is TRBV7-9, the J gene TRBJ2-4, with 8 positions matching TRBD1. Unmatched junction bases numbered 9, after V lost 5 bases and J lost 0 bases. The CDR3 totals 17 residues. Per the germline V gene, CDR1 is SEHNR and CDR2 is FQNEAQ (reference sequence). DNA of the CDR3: TGTGCCAGCAGCCCGGACAGGGATCTCCCAGCCAAAAACATTCAGTACTTC. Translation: CASSPDRDLPAKNIQYF.

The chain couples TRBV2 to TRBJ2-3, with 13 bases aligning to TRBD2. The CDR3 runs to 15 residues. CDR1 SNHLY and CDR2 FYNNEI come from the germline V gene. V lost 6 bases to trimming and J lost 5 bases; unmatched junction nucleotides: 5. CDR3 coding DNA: TGTGCCAGCAGGGGGACTAGCGGGAATCAAGATACGCAGTATTTT. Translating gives CASRGTSGNQDTQYF.

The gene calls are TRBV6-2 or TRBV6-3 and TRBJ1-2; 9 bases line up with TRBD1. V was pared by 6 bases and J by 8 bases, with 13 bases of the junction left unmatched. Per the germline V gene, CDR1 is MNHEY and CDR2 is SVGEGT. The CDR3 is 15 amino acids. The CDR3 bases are TGTGCCAGCAGCGACCGGGACAGGGTGATGGGAGGCTACACCTTC. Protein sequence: CASSDRDRVMGGYTF.

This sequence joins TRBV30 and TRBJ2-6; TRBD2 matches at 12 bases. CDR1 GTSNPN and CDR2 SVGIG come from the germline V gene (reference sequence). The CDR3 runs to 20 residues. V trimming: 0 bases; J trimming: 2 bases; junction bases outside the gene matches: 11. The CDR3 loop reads CAWSVRSTSGSLAGANVLTF. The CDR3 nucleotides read TGTGCCTGGAGTGTACGTTCGACTAGCGGGAGTCTAGCTGGGGCCAACGTCCTGACTTTC.

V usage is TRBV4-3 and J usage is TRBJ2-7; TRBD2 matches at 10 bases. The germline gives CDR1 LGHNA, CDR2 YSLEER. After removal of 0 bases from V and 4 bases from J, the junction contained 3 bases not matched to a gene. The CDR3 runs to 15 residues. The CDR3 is CASSQDGTSVYEQYF. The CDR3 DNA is TGCGCCAGCAGCCAAGACGGGACTAGCGTATACGAGCAGTACTTC.

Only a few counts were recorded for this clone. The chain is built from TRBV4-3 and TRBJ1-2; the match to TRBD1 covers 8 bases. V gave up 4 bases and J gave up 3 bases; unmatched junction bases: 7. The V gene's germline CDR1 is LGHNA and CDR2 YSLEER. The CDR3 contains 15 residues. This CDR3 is CASSRGQGWDYGYTF. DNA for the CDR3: TGCGCCAGCAGCCGAGGACAGGGTTGGGACTATGGCTACACCTTC.

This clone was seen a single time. The CDR3 region is CASSIGVVGNIQYF. The CDR3 region has the DNA TGTGCCAGTAGTATAGGCGTCGTTGGAAACATTCAGTACTTC. The V and J genes are TRBV19 and TRBJ2-4; D ambiguous. The CDR3 has 14 residues. Germline CDR1 reads LNHDA; CDR2 reads SQIVND (reference sequence). Trimming left V 1 base short and J 6 bases short, with 10 bases between.

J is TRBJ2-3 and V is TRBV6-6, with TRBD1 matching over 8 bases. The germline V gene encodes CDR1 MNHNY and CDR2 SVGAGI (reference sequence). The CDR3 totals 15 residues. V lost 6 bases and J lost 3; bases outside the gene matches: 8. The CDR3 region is CASSQGARGTDTQYF. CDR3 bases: TGTGCCAGCAGCCAGGGGGCTCGGGGTACAGATACGCAGTATTTT.

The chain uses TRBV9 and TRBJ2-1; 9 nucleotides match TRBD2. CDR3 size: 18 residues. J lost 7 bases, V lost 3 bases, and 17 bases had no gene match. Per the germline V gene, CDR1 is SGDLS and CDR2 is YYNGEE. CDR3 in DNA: TGTGCCAGCAGCGACCCCCCCGCGGGAGGGGATGCGTGGAATGAGCAGTTCTTC. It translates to CASSDPPAGGDAWNEQFF.

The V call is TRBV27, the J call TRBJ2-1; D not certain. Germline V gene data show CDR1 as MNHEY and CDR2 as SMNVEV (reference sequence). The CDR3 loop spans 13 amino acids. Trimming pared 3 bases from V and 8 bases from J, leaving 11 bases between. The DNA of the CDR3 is TGTGCCAGCAGTTTGAACAGAATTGATGAGCAGTTCTTC. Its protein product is CASSLNRIDEQFF.

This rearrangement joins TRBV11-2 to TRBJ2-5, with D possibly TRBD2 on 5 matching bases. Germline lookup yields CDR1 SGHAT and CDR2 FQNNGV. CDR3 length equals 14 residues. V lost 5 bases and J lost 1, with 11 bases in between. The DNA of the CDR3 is TGTGCCAGCAGCCCGGACTTCGCCCAAGAGACCCAGTACTTC. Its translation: CASSPDFAQETQYF.

CDR3 sequence: CASSHPQGANSGNTIYF. The CDR3 nucleotides are TGCGCCAGCAGCCACCCCCAGGGTGCCAACTCTGGAAACACCATATATTTT. J is TRBJ1-3 and V is TRBV4-3, with D maybe TRBD1 (5 bases). Germline-derived CDR1 and CDR2 are LGHNA and YSLEER. The V gene lost 3 bases and the J gene lost 0 bases, with 15 bases spanning the gap. The CDR3 is 17 residues long.

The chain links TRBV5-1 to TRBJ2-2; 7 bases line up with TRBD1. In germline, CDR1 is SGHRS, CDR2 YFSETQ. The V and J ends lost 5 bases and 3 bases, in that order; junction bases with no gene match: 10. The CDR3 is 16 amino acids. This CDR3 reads CASREERTGHTGELFF. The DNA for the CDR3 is TGCGCCAGCAGGGAGGAGCGGACAGGCCACACCGGGGAGCTGTTTTTT.

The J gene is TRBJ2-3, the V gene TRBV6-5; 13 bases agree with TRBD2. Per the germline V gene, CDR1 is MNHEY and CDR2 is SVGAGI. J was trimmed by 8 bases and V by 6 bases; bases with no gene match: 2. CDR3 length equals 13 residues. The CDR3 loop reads CASRLAGGLTQYF. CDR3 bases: TGTGCCAGCAGACTAGCGGGAGGGCTTACGCAGTATTTT.

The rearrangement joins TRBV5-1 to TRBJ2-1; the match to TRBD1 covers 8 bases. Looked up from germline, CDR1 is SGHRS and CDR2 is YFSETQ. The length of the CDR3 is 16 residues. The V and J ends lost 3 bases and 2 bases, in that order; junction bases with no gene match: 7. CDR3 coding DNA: TGCGCCAGCAGCTCGGTACAGGGGGAACCCTACAATGAGCAGTTCTTC. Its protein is CASSSVQGEPYNEQFF. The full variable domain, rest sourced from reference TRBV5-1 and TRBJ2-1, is KAGVTQTPRYLIKTRGQQVTLSCSPISGHRSVSWYQQTPGQGLQFLFEYFSETQRNKGNFPGRFSGRQFSNSRSEMNVSTLELGDSALYLCASSSVQGEPYNEQFFGPGTRLTVL.

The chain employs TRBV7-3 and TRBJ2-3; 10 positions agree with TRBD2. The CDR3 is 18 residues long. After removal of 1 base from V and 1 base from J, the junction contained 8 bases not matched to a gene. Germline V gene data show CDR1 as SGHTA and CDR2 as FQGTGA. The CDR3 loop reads CASSLMPAGGGGTDTQYF. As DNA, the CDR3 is TGTGCCAGCAGCTTAATGCCAGCGGGAGGGGGTGGCACAGATACGCAGTATTTT.

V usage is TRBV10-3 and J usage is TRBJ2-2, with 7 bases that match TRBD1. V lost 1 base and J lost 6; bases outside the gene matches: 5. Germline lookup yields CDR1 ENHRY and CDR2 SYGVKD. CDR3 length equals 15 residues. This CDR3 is CAISELGQSPGELFF. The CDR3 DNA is TGTGCCATCAGTGAGTTGGGACAGTCTCCCGGGGAGCTGTTTTTT.

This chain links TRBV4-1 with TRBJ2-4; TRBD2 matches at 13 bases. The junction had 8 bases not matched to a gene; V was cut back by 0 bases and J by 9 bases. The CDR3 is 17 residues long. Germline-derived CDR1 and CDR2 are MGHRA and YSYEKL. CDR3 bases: TGCGCCAGCAGCCAAGAGAGGACTAGCGGGGGCCGGGGCATTCAGTACTTC. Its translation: CASSQERTSGGRGIQYF.

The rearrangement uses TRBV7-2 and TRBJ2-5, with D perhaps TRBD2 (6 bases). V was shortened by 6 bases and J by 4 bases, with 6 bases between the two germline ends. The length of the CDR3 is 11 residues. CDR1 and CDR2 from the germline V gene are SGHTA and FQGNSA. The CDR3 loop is CASRGGETQYF. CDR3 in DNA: TGTGCCAGCAGGGGGGGAGAGACCCAGTACTTC.

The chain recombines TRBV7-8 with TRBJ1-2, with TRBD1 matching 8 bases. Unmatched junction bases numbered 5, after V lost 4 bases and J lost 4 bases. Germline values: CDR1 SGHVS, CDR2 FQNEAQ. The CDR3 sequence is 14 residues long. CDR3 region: CASSSDRGGYGYTF. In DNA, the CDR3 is TGTGCCAGCAGCTCAGACAGGGGTGGCTATGGCTACACCTTC.

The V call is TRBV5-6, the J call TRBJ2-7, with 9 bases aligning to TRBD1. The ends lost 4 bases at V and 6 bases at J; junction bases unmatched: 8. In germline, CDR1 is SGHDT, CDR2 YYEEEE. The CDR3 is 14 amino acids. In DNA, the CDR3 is TGTGCCAGCAGCCTCGGACAGGGGCCCTCCGAGCAGTACTTC. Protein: CASSLGQGPSEQYF.

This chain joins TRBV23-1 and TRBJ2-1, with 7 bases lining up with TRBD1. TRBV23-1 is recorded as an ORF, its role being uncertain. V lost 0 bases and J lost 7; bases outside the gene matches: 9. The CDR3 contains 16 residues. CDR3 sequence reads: CASSQSRSGGKNEQFF. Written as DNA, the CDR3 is TGCGCCAGCAGTCAATCTAGGTCAGGGGGTAAAAATGAGCAGTTCTTC.